The rows below give T cell receptor beta chains drawn from one sample of a study of response to subunit inactivated influenza vaccine. One entry per CDR3 protein results from TCRdb running MiXCR on the RT-PCR reads. The sample has more than 400,000 distinct CDR3 sequences; approximately 6.9% are singletons. The sequenced sample was PBMCs from blood, obtained roughly 24 months after vaccination. The origin of the receptors is a man aged 50 to 75 who received an inactivated influenza vaccine. Both conserved end residues are part of each CDR3. The D gene is left open where the match is weak. The size field is filled for only some rows; it gives once, few, many or a size class.

-	TRBV12-3/TRBV12-4	TRBJ2-2	many	CASSSTTGPGELFF	TGTGCCAGCAGTAGTACTACAGGGCCCGGGGAGCTGTTTTTT
TRBD1	TRBV20-1	TRBJ2-7	few	CSAPGTGYLEQYF	TGCAGTGCCCCCGGGACAGGGTACTTAGAGCAGTACTTC
-	TRBV6-4	TRBJ1-6	many	CASSEAGASSPLHF	TGTGCCAGCAGTGAAGCAGGGGCCAGTTCACCCCTCCACTTT
TRBD1	TRBV28	TRBJ2-7	few	CASSFPGTGTYEQYF	TGTGCCAGCAGCTTCCCCGGGACAGGGACCTACGAGCAGTACTTC
-	TRBV20-1	TRBJ2-2	few	CSAVDNPNTGELFF	TGCAGTGCTGTAGACAACCCGAACACCGGGGAGCTGTTTTTT
-	TRBV20-1	TRBJ2-2	few	CSASGSPLGTGELFF	TGCAGTGCTAGTGGGAGTCCATTGGGTACCGGGGAGCTGTTTTTT
TRBD1	TRBV4-1	TRBJ1-6	-	CASSQGRDRGSPLHF	TGCGCCAGCAGCCAAGGTCGAGACAGGGGTTCACCCCTCCACTTT
TRBD1	TRBV7-3	TRBJ1-1	few	CASSLTGQGAGKTEAFF	TGTGCCAGCAGCTTAACGGGCCAGGGGGCTGGAAAGACTGAAGCTTTCTTT
-	TRBV4-1	TRBJ1-6	many	CASSLDSSPLHF	TGCGCCAGCAGCCTAGACAGTTCACCCCTCCACTTT
TRBD2	TRBV7-2	TRBJ2-1	-	CASSLVPGGSNEQFF	TGTGCCAGCAGCTTAGTTCCGGGGGGATCGAATGAGCAGTTCTTC
TRBD1	TRBV2	TRBJ1-4	-	CASRSRDRGALEKLFF	TGTGCCAGCAGAAGCCGGGACAGGGGGGCCCTAGAGAAACTGTTTTTT
TRBD1	TRBV12-3/TRBV12-4	TRBJ2-5	few	CASTEGQGAGETQYF	TGTGCCAGCACCGAGGGTCAGGGGGCTGGGGAGACCCAGTACTTC
-	TRBV3-1	TRBJ1-2	-	CASSHSVGVFRGYTF	TGTGCCAGCAGCCACAGTGTAGGGGTCTTCCGTGGCTACACCTTC
TRBD2	TRBV29-1	TRBJ2-1	-	CSVAGLVGAGEQFF	TGCAGCGTGGCGGGACTAGTGGGAGCTGGTGAGCAGTTCTTC
TRBD1	TRBV20-1	TRBJ2-7	many	CSARTGVEQYF	TGCAGTGCTAGGACAGGGGTCGAGCAGTACTTC
-	TRBV28	TRBJ2-3	-	CASGMAAPQFTDTQYF	TGTGCCAGCGGCATGGCAGCCCCCCAATTCACAGATACGCAGTATTTT
-	TRBV7-2	TRBJ2-2	many	CASSLAWQGYTGELFF	TGTGCCAGCAGCTTAGCGTGGCAGGGGTACACCGGGGAGCTGTTTTTT
TRBD1	TRBV3-1	TRBJ1-2	few	CASSKRQGLFYGYTF	TGTGCCAGCAGTAAGCGACAGGGACTTTTTTATGGCTACACCTTC
-	TRBV20-1	TRBJ2-7	many	CSARDLGGMGEQYF	TGCAGTGCTAGAGATCTTGGAGGGATGGGCGAGCAGTACTTC
-	TRBV12-3/TRBV12-4	TRBJ1-2	-	CASSYGSFYGYTF	TGTGCCAGCAGTTACGGGTCCTTCTATGGCTACACCTTC
-	TRBV10-1	TRBJ1-1	few	CASSEIGPDEAFF	TGCGCCAGCAGTGAGATCGGCCCGGATGAAGCTTTCTTT
TRBD2	TRBV12-3/TRBV12-4	TRBJ2-1	few	CASSPSAGGPWEQFF	TGTGCCAGCAGCCCTAGCGCGGGGGGGCCATGGGAGCAGTTCTTC
TRBD1	TRBV12-3/TRBV12-4	TRBJ1-5	few	CASSLTGGFNQPQHF	TGTGCCAGCAGCCTGACAGGGGGTTTCAATCAGCCCCAGCATTTT
TRBD2	TRBV5-5	TRBJ2-1	-	CASGLGLNNEQFF	TGTGCCAGCGGCTTGGGACTAAACAATGAGCAGTTCTTC
-	TRBV5-1	TRBJ1-1	many	CASTPGDQGGTEAFF	TGCGCCAGCACCCCGGGGGATCAGGGCGGCACTGAAGCTTTCTTT
TRBD2	TRBV20-1	TRBJ2-4	few	CSAREVAGGKNIQYF	TGCAGTGCTAGAGAAGTAGCGGGAGGGAAAAACATTCAGTACTTC
TRBD1	TRBV12-3/TRBV12-4	TRBJ2-3	-	CASSTGTGGPWTDTQYF	TGTGCCAGCAGTACCGGGACAGGGGGCCCTTGGACAGATACGCAGTATTTT
TRBD2	TRBV10-3	TRBJ2-1	many	CAIGIAGNNEQFF	TGTGCCATCGGGATAGCGGGGAACAATGAGCAGTTCTTC
-	TRBV5-1	TRBJ2-7	many	CASSLLGKSYEQYF	TGCGCCAGCAGCTTGTTAGGTAAATCCTACGAGCAGTACTTC
-	TRBV7-6	TRBJ2-7	-	CASSLEPGESYEQYF	TGTGCCAGCAGCTTAGAGCCGGGGGAAAGCTACGAGCAGTACTTC
-	TRBV19	TRBJ2-3	-	CASSLGARTPTDTQYF	TGTGCCAGCAGCCTAGGGGCGCGGACACCCACAGATACGCAGTATTTT
-	TRBV11-2	TRBJ2-2	few	CASSSVALGETGELFF	TGTGCCAGCAGCTCGGTGGCCCTGGGGGAAACCGGGGAGCTGTTTTTT
TRBD1	TRBV6-1	TRBJ2-1	few	CASRDGQGTYNEQFF	TGTGCCAGCAGGGACGGACAGGGGACCTACAATGAGCAGTTCTTC
TRBD1	TRBV20-1	TRBJ1-1	-	CSAATGTGYTEAFF	TGCAGTGCTGCGACAGGGACGGGTTACACTGAAGCTTTCTTT
-	TRBV14	TRBJ2-1	-	CASSQDRVGEQFF	TGTGCCAGCAGCCAAGATCGCGTGGGTGAGCAGTTCTTC
-	TRBV21-1	TRBJ2-1	-	CASSPHAPTSGVYNEQFF	TGTGCCAGCAGCCCCCATGCCCCTACTAGCGGGGTGTACAATGAGCAGTTCTTC
-	TRBV9	TRBJ2-2	-	CASSVGQENTGELFF	TGTGCCAGCAGCGTAGGTCAGGAGAACACCGGGGAGCTGTTTTTT
-	TRBV5-1	TRBJ2-1	-	CASIGLNEQFF	TGCGCCAGCATTGGCTTAAATGAGCAGTTCTTC
-	TRBV20-1	TRBJ1-2	-	CSAPLGGYGYTF	TGCAGTGCCCCTCTGGGGGGCTATGGCTACACCTTC
-	TRBV29-1	TRBJ2-3	-	CSVERGRGTDTQYF	TGCAGCGTTGAGAGGGGCAGGGGTACAGATACGCAGTATTTT
-	TRBV27	TRBJ2-2	few	CASSPSSSRAGELFF	TGTGCCAGCAGTCCGTCTTCTTCCCGGGCCGGGGAGCTGTTTTTT
-	TRBV5-1	TRBJ2-3	-	CASSLADGVTSTDTQYF	TGCGCCAGCAGCTTGGCCGACGGCGTAACTAGCACAGATACGCAGTATTTT
TRBD1	TRBV10-3	TRBJ1-1	few	CAISAGQGANTEAFF	TGTGCCATCAGTGCCGGACAGGGGGCGAACACTGAAGCTTTCTTT
TRBD1	TRBV10-2	TRBJ2-3	few	CASSRTGALDTQYF	TGCGCCAGCAGCCGGACAGGGGCCTTAGATACGCAGTATTTT
-	TRBV20-1	TRBJ1-1	many	CSAPLSRGFNTEAFF	TGCAGTGCTCCCTTGTCACGGGGTTTCAACACTGAAGCTTTCTTT
-	TRBV4-1	TRBJ2-5	-	CASSQDPTGLETQYF	TGCGCCAGCAGCCAAGATCCTACAGGGCTAGAGACCCAGTACTTC
-	TRBV7-9	TRBJ2-7	-	CASSPAPGTGLFSEQYF	TGTGCCAGCAGCCCCGCCCCGGGCACAGGGCTTTTCTCCGAGCAGTACTTC
-	TRBV4-1	TRBJ1-4	few	CASSPFGGSTNEKLFF	TGCGCCAGCAGCCCATTCGGGGGATCAACTAATGAAAAACTGTTTTTT